This T cell receptor beta chain came from a study of T cell repertoires in cytomegalovirus infection (dated by TCRdb to between 2018 and 2021). Notes on the research overall: The peptide stimulations were aimed at well-studied HLA-B-restricted epitopes as well as recently identified HLA-C-restricted CMV epitopes, whose presentation resists viral immunomodulation. Donor HLA type was relevant to the analysis, as public TCR beta signatures indicated carriage of CMV infection together with the matching HLA type. Paper-wide results and their limitations: In the ex vivo response, HLA-C-restricted CMV-specific TCR beta clonotypes were dominant, and in two of eight donors the single most frequent clonotype came from this HLA-C-restricted group. In both this cohort and an independent roughly 350-donor cohort, the cumulative frequency of public TCR beta family members distinguished carriers of CMV infection plus the relevant HLA type.

The sequencing machine was an Illumina HiSeq 1500. TCRdb itself trimmed the public reads at Q25 with fastp, ran MiXCR and retained productive beta chains. Each CDR3 protein gets just one entry, which takes the most common genes and DNA from the rows behind it. The sample has some 920,000 distinct CDR3 sequences on record, approximately 31% of them singletons. The biggest ten clones account for 13% of the sample. According to the germline V gene, CDR1 reads SGHDT and CDR2 reads YYEEEE. V ends up 4 bases short and J 5 bases short, with an unmatched junction base count of 10. CDR3 length: 15 amino acids, cysteine to phenylalanine. Left in the record is the CDR3 DNA by itself, 45 bases read in frame from the first base. In its sample, this clonotype was seen a few times. There is no known antigen for this receptor. There are no base qualities to consult, and no much larger clone falls within one base. This specimen's treatment or condition label, interpreted: in vitro stimulation with specific CMV peptide epitopes to enrich CMV-specific T cells.

The chain is assembled from TRBV5-6 and TRBJ2-5; TRBD2 matches 8 bases in the middle. The source material was cultured CD8+ T cells from PBMCs, sampled from culture after CMV antigen stimulation. The receptor comes from a human donor in good health (CMV status not recorded). Some clones in this sample may be carry-over from other donors' samples. CDR3 loop: CASSPGLDLGETQYF. The DNA reads as follows: TGTGCCAGCAGCCCGGGACTAGACCTCGGTGAGACCCAGTACTTC.